Reported below is one T cell receptor (beta chain). TCRdb's copy holds only in-frame clones and misses some; the assay was immunoSEQ multiplex PCR. There are 30,000 to 40,000 clones in the sample; roughly nine tenths occur only once, and around 2.8% lies in the top ten. The sample originates from a study of T cell changes during pregnancy in multiple sclerosis. This CDR3 comprises 14 residues. V was shortened by 7 bases and J by 4 bases, with 13 bases between the two germline ends. CDR1 SGHAT and CDR2 FQNNGV come from the germline V gene. Sequenced here: CD4+ T cells from peripheral blood mononuclear cells, sampled in the third trimester of pregnancy. V and J are TRBV11-2 and TRBJ2-2; D remains ambiguous. The sequence came from a female donor in good health, enrolled as a control in a pregnancy study. In DNA, the CDR3 is TGTGCCAGCACCAACGAGAGACTCACCGGGGAGCTGTTTTTT. Residues: CASTNERLTGELFF.